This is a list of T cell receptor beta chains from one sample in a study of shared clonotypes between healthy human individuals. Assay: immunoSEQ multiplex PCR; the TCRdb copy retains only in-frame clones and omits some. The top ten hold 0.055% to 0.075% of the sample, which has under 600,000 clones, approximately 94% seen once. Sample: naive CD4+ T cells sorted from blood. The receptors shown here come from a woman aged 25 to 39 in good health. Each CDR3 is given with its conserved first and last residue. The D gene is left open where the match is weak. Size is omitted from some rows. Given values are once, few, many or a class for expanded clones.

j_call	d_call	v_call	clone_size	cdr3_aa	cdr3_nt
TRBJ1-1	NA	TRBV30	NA	CAWSVQEDTEAFF	TGTGCCTGGAGTGTGCAGGAGGACACTGAAGCTTTCTTT
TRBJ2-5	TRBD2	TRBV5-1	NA	CASSPGLDGETQYF	TGCGCCAGCAGCCCGGGACTAGATGGAGAGACCCAGTACTTC
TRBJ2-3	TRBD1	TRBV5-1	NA	CASSLDLPGTGRTDTQYF	TGCGCCAGCAGCTTGGATCTTCCCGGGACAGGGCGAACAGATACGCAGTATTTT
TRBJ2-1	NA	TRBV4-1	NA	CASSPRALSIGNNEQFF	TGCGCCAGCAGCCCCCGAGCGCTATCGATTGGTAACAATGAGCAGTTCTTC
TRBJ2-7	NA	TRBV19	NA	CASSTKGDYEQYF	TGTGCCAGTAGTACAAAGGGTGACTACGAGCAGTACTTC
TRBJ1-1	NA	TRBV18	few	CASSPGGAEAFF	TGTGCCAGCTCACCAGGAGGGGCTGAAGCTTTCTTT
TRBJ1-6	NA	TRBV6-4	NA	CASSRDISSSPLHF	TGTGCCAGCAGCCGGGACATATCTTCCTCACCCCTCCACTTT
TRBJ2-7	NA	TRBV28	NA	CASSLTAAYEQYF	TGTGCCAGCAGTTTAACGGCGGCCTACGAGCAGTACTTC
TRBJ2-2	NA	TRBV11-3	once	CASSVGRGLNTGELFF	TGTGCCAGCAGCGTTGGCAGGGGACTAAACACCGGGGAGCTGTTTTTT
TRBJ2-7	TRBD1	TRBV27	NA	CASSPRDRPYEQYF	TGTGCCAGCAGTCCACGGGACAGACCCTACGAGCAGTACTTC
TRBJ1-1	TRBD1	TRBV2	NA	CASTRDSNTEAFF	TGTGCCAGCACCCGGGACAGCAACACTGAAGCTTTCTTT
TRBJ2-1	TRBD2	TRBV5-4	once	CASSFRLAGDHNEQFF	TGTGCCAGCAGCTTCAGACTAGCGGGAGACCACAATGAGCAGTTCTTC
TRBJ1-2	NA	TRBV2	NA	CASASDRNYGYTF	TGTGCCAGCGCCTCCGACAGAAACTATGGCTACACCTTC
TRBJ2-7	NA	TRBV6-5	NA	CASSYDSTYEQYF	TGTGCCAGCAGTTACGACAGTACCTACGAGCAGTACTTC
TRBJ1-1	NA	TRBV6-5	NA	CASSYSMTGNTEAFF	TGTGCCAGCAGTTACTCGATGACGGGGAACACTGAAGCTTTCTTT
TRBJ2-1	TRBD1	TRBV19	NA	CASSKGQGTYNEQFF	TGTGCCAGTAGTAAGGGACAGGGCACCTACAATGAGCAGTTCTTC
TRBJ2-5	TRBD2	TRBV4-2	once	CASSRGLAAQETQYF	TGTGCCAGCAGCCGGGGACTAGCGGCGCAAGAGACCCAGTACTTC
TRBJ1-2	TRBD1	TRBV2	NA	CASSGQGNYGYTF	TGTGCCAGCAGTGGACAGGGTAACTATGGCTACACCTTC
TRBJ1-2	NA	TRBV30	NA	CAWDSSNYGYTF	TGTGCCTGGGACAGTTCAAACTATGGCTACACCTTC
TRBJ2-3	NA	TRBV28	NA	CASSPQTNTDTQYF	TGTGCCAGCAGTCCCCAGACTAACACAGATACGCAGTATTTT
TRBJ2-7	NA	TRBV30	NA	CAWSGGLASSYEQYF	TGTGCCTGGAGTGGGGGCCTGGCAAGCTCCTACGAGCAGTACTTC
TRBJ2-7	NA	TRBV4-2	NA	CASSGDGGGEQYF	TGTGCCAGCAGCGGGGACGGCGGCGGCGAGCAGTACTTC
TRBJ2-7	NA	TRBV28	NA	CASSFFASLHEQYF	TGTGCCAGCAGTTTTTTTGCCTCCCTCCACGAGCAGTACTTC
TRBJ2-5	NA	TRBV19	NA	CASSMTNQETQYF	TGTGCCAGTAGTATGACGAACCAAGAGACCCAGTACTTC
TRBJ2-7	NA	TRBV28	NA	CASSLGDYEQYF	TGTGCCAGCAGTTTGGGAGACTACGAGCAGTACTTC
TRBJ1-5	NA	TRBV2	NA	CASRGGRGGLNQPQHF	TGTGCCAGCAGGGGGGGTCGGGGCGGACTCAATCAGCCCCAGCATTTT
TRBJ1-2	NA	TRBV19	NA	CASSIPQDAFYGYTF	TGTGCCAGTAGTATCCCCCAGGACGCCTTCTATGGCTACACCTTC
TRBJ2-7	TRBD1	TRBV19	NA	CATRWDRGIEQYF	TGTGCCACCCGCTGGGACAGGGGGATCGAGCAGTACTTC
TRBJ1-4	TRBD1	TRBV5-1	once	CASSFLGTGGGKLFF	TGCGCCAGCAGCTTCTTGGGGACAGGGGGTGGAAAACTGTTTTTT
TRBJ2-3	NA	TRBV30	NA	CAWHDRRRSTDTQYF	TGTGCCTGGCATGACAGGAGGCGAAGCACAGATACGCAGTATTTT
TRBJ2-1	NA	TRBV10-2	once	CASIGVGDSFYNEQFF	TGCGCCAGCATAGGGGTCGGGGATTCCTTTTACAATGAGCAGTTCTTC
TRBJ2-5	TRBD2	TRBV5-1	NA	CASSLGRGVQETQYF	TGCGCCAGCAGCTTGGGTCGGGGGGTCCAGGAGACCCAGTACTTC
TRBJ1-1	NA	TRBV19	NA	CASTKTVNTEAFF	TGTGCCAGTACGAAAACGGTGAACACTGAAGCTTTCTTT
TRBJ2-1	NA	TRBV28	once	CASSPPTVGGYPEQFF	TGTGCCAGCAGTCCCCCAACAGTTGGAGGGTATCCTGAGCAGTTCTTC
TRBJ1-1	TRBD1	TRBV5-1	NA	CASSLEGGRAFF	TGCGCCAGCAGCTTGGAAGGGGGCAGAGCTTTCTTT
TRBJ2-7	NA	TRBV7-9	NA	CASSLTGSSYEQYF	TGTGCCAGCAGCTTAACAGGGAGCTCCTACGAGCAGTACTTC
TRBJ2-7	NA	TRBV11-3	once	CASSIDGYEQYF	TGTGCCAGCAGCATCGACGGCTACGAGCAGTACTTC
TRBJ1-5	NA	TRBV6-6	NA	CASSYSLGEAQPQHF	TGTGCCAGCAGTTACTCCCTGGGGGAAGCTCAGCCCCAGCATTTT
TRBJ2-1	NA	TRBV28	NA	CASKGQGAGEQFF	TGTGCCAGTAAGGGTCAAGGGGCAGGGGAGCAGTTCTTC
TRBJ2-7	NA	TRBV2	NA	CASSRDFYEQYF	TGTGCCAGCAGTCGGGACTTCTACGAGCAGTACTTC
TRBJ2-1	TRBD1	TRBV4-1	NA	CASSQTDRVYNEQFF	TGCGCCAGCAGCCAGACAGACAGGGTCTACAATGAGCAGTTCTTC